Given below is one T cell receptor (beta chain) in context. The assay was immunoSEQ multiplex PCR, and TCRdb's table has in-frame clones only and misses some. The top ten hold 0.65% to 1% of the sample, which has under 20,000 clones, 85% to 95% seen once. Germline values: CDR1 LGHNA, CDR2 YNFKEQ. This CDR3 is built from 20 residues. V lost 0 bases, J lost 3 bases, and 23 bases lay in between. The sample originates from a study of graft-versus-host responses after intestinal transplantation. The rearrangement uses TRBV4-2 and TRBJ2-2, with a weak D call TRBD2 (7 bases). Sample: PBMCs, taken 23 days after intestinal transplant. This receptor was identified in a human patient who received an intestinal transplant, so some T cells may come from the graft donor. CDR3 coding DNA: TGTGCCAGCAGCCAAGAAGGGGGACGTTGGGGCGGGGGCTACACCGGGGAGCTGTTTTTT. Its protein product is CASSQEGGRWGGGYTGELFF.